What follows are 30 T cell receptor beta chains derived from one specimen sequenced in a study of CD8+ T cells in alopecia areata. Extraction of RNA preceded its reverse transcription into cDNA, which served as the sequencing template. Clones were sequenced by immunoSEQ multiplex PCR, and TCRdb holds only the in-frame ones, with some missing. There are 250,000 or so clones in the sample, none observed a single time. A panel of CD4, CD8alpha, NKG2D, NKG2ACE and other markers served to sort pooled cutaneous lymph node cells. Source material: CD4+ T cells sorted from a lymph node. Receptor source: a C3H/HeJ mouse with alopecia areata. MHC haplotype here: H2-k.

A remark on this clone: Gene names and germline refer to mouse. The read ends 4 residues early relative to the CDR3; the germline J gene fills the gap. The sample holds other DNA sequences that translate to the same CDR3. V is TRBV5 and J is TRBJ1-1; D not resolved. CDR1 is LGHNA, CDR2 YNLKQL, per germline (reference sequence). V lost 2 bases and J 1 base, leaving 2 bases between the germline ends. CDR3 length: 12 amino acids. The covered CDR3 bases are TGTGCCAGCAGCCAAAGGAACACA. Translating gives CASSQRNT. The CDR3 reads in full as CASSQRNTEVFF.

This clone turned up a few times. Gene names are mouse gene names. With the read ending 4 residues before the CDR3 end, the germline J gene is used to fill in that end. The same CDR3 arises from other DNA sequences in this sample as well. This chain joins TRBV13-2 and TRBJ2-3; TRBD1 might be the D (6 bases). The CDR3 extends over 12 amino acids. Germline lookup yields CDR1 NNHNN and CDR2 SYGAGS (reference sequence). Trimming stripped 5 bases from V and 3 bases from J, with 7 bases between. Incomplete CDR3 DNA: TGTGCCAGCGGGGGGACAGCAGAA. Translating it yields CASGGTAE. In full, the CDR3 reads CASGGTAETLYF.

Concerning this clone: Gene names refer to mouse genes. The sequenced fragment ends 4 residues before the CDR3 boundary, so the rest is inferred from the germline J gene. The chain carries TRBV13-1 and TRBJ2-7; 11 bases align to TRBD2. The CDR3 consists of 15 residues. CDR1 is NSHNY and CDR2 is SYGAGN in the germline V gene. The CDR3 DNA, read in part, is TGTGCCAGCAGTGCTCCGGGACTGGGGGTTTAT. Protein sequence: CASSAPGLGVY. The whole CDR3 is CASSAPGLGVYEQYF.

This clone has a handful of counts. Genes here carry mouse names. The read gets to within 4 residues of the CDR3 end, and the germline J gene fills in the rest. Additional DNA sequences in this sample encode the identical CDR3. The rearrangement joins TRBV13-3 to TRBJ2-3, with D maybe TRBD1 (6 bases). CDR1 is NNHDY and CDR2 is SYVADS in the germline V gene. Trimming cost V 2 bases and J 0 bases, with 10 bases left between them. The CDR3 totals 15 residues. The CDR3 protein is CASSEGQGSAETLYF. The covered CDR3 bases are TGTGCCAGCAGTGAGGGCCAGGGGAGTGCAGAA.

This clone showed up just a few times. The listed genes are named as in mouse. The observed sequence ends 4 residues before the CDR3 terminus, with the missing tail filled in from the germline J gene. Other DNA sequences in the same sample also yield this CDR3. The gene calls are TRBV13-3 and TRBJ2-3; TRBD1 aligns across 7 bases. Losses at the gene ends were 5 bases for V and 3 bases for J; bases not matched to a gene: 0. CDR1 and CDR2 (germline): NNHDY, SYVADS. This CDR3 is built from 12 residues. CDR3 protein: CASRTGAETLYF. The sequenced part of the CDR3 DNA is TGTGCCAGCAGGACAGGGGCAGAA.

Turning to this clone: Gene names and germline refer to mouse. Read coverage stops 4 residues before the CDR3 terminus; the germline J gene supplies the remainder. The chain combines TRBV31 with TRBJ2-2; 8 bases fit TRBD1. Germline V gives CDR1 GKSSPN, CDR2 SITVG. The CDR3 consists of 15 residues. V shed 2 bases, J shed 4 bases, and the junction held 6 bases outside the gene matches. Partial CDR3 DNA: TGTGCCTGGAGTTCACGGACAGGGACCACCGGG. It yields the protein CAWSSRTGTTG. The entire CDR3 reads CAWSSRTGTTGQLYF.

This clone was detected a few times. Gene labels here are mouse ones. The read terminates 4 residues ahead of where the CDR3 ends, so the germline J gene completes it. This sequence joins TRBV17 and TRBJ2-3; 8 bases align to TRBD2. The junction had 4 bases not matched to a gene; V was cut back by 5 bases and J by 0 bases. Germline values: CDR1 MNHDT, CDR2 YYDKIL. The CDR3 extends over 15 amino acids. The part of the CDR3 DNA that was read is TGTGCTAGCAGTTTACTGGGGGCTAGTGCAGAA. Encoded protein: CASSLLGASAE. In full, the CDR3 reads CASSLLGASAETLYF.

This clone was counted only a few times. A junction boundary mismatches the germline segment, possibly from a read error. Mouse gene names and germline throughout. The observed sequence ends 4 residues before the CDR3 terminus, with the missing tail filled in from the germline J gene. The chain couples TRBV13-1 to TRBJ2-1; a weak D match, TRBD2 (6 bases). CDR1 and CDR2 (germline): NSHNY, SYGAGN. CDR3 length: 13 amino acids. This chain's CDR3 is CANSEWGYAEQFF. The sequenced part of the CDR3 DNA is TGTGCCAACAGTGAATGGGGGTATGCT.

This clone was detected a few times. The gene symbols are mouse symbols. The CDR3 end falls 4 residues outside the read, so it is completed with the germline J gene. This sequence joins TRBV1 and TRBJ1-2; 9 nucleotides align to TRBD1. Germline CDR1 is NSQYPW and CDR2 is LRSPGD (reference sequence). The CDR3 extends over 15 amino acids. The ends lost 4 bases at V and 1 base at J; junction bases unmatched: 4. The CDR3 protein is CTCSVTGGGNSDYTF. The CDR3 bases that were read are TGCACCTGCAGTGTGACAGGGGGGGGAAACTCC.

About this clone: Gene names and germline match the mouse. The missing CDR3 end, 4 residues past where the read stops, is filled in from the germline J gene. The rearrangement links TRBV13-1 to TRBJ2-1, with 8 bases matching TRBD2. The CDR3 spans 16 residues. Trimming removed 0 bases from V and 3 bases from J; junction bases left unmatched: 5. Germline V gene sequence: CDR1 NSHNY, CDR2 SYGAGN. The CDR3 here is CASSDASDWVYAEQFF. CDR3 DNA (partial): TGTGCCAGCAGTGATGCATCGGACTGGGTCTATGCT.

About this clone: Here the gene names and germline are mouse. The CDR3 goes on 4 residues after the read ends, and that part is filled in from the germline J gene. The J gene is TRBJ2-4, the V gene TRBV13-3, with 8 nucleotides matching TRBD1. CDR1 NNHDY and CDR2 SYVADS come from the germline V gene. The CDR3 runs 13 residues. The DNA read from the CDR3 is TGTGCCAGCAGTGAGACAGGGGAAAAC. Encoded protein: CASSETGEN. The whole CDR3 sequence is CASSETGENTLYF.

The table lists this clone with a few counts. Here the gene names and germline are mouse. The observed sequence ends 4 residues before the CDR3 terminus, with the missing tail filled in from the germline J gene. The J gene is TRBJ2-5, the V gene TRBV13-2, with D possibly TRBD2 on 5 matching bases. Germline CDR1 and CDR2: NNHNN and SYGAGS (reference sequence). V was trimmed by 5 bases and J by 0 bases, leaving 10 bases between them. The CDR3 is 14 amino acids. The sequenced part of the CDR3 DNA is TGTGCCAGCGGGGTCTGGGTTAACCAAGAC. The encoded protein is CASGVWVNQD. The whole CDR3 protein reads CASGVWVNQDTQYF.

This clone was observed a few times. Gene names denote mouse genes. The missing CDR3 end, 4 residues past where the read stops, is filled in from the germline J gene. The J gene is TRBJ1-2, the V gene TRBV31; D possibly corresponds to TRBD1 (6 bases). There are 14 residues in the CDR3. V gave up 3 bases and J gave up 0 bases, with 11 bases separating them. Germline-derived CDR1 and CDR2 are GKSSPN and SITVG. CDR3 DNA (partial): TGTGCCTGGAGCCGGGACACAACAAACTCC. It codes for CAWSRDTTNS. The full CDR3 sequence reads CAWSRDTTNSDYTF.

This clone has just a few counts. The genes and germline here are from mouse. Read sequence stops 4 residues before the CDR3 end, and the germline J gene provides the missing end. V usage is TRBV14 and J usage is TRBJ2-1; 9 bases map to TRBD2. CDR1 and CDR2 from the germline V gene are SGHDT and FRDEAV. The ends lost 1 base at V and 4 bases at J; junction bases unmatched: 6. The CDR3 contains 16 residues. The DNA read from the CDR3 is TGTGCCAGCAGTTTCAGGCCTGGGGGGGAGTATGCT. Translated, it gives CASSFRPGGEYA. In full, the CDR3 is CASSFRPGGEYAEQFF.

This clone has a handful of counts. The genes and germline here are from mouse. With the read ending 4 residues before the CDR3 end, the germline J gene is used to fill in that end. This chain uses TRBV1 with TRBJ1-1; D is undetermined. The CDR3 is 15 residues long. Germline values: CDR1 NSQYPW, CDR2 LRSPGD (reference sequence). V dropped 0 bases and J dropped 0 bases, with 8 bases sitting between them. The CDR3 loop reads CTCSADRFANTEVFF. Partial CDR3 DNA: TGCACCTGCAGTGCAGACAGATTTGCAAACACA. Together with reference TRBV1 and TRBJ1-1, the CDR3 gives the full variable domain: VTLLEQNPRWRLVPRGQAVNLRCILKNSQYPWMSWYQQDLQKQLQWLFTLRSPGDKEVKSLPGADYLATRVTDTELRLQVANMSQGRTLYCTCSADRFANTEVFFGKGTRLTVV.

Points on this clone: The listed genes are named as in mouse. From the germline J gene comes the end of the CDR3, since the read stops 4 residues before it. V is TRBV1 and J is TRBJ2-1; 9 positions agree with TRBD2. Germline V gene data show CDR1 as NSQYPW and CDR2 as LRSPGD (reference sequence). The trim removed 0 bases at V and 1 base at J, leaving 4 bases unmatched. This CDR3 has 17 amino acids. CDR3 DNA (partial): TGCACCTGCAGTGCAGATCTGCTGGGGGGGAACTATGCT. Translation gives CTCSADLLGGNYA. The entire CDR3 protein reads CTCSADLLGGNYAEQFF.

This clone was observed a few times. The gene names here belong to mouse. Read coverage stops 4 residues before the CDR3 terminus; the germline J gene supplies the remainder. Other DNA sequences in this specimen translate into the identical CDR3. This chain connects TRBV1 to TRBJ2-7; 10 bases align to TRBD1. The CDR3 is 14 amino acids. Germline CDR1 NSQYPW, CDR2 LRSPGD (reference sequence). The covered CDR3 bases are TGCACCTGCAGTGTCCGGGACAGGGGATAT. This sequence encodes CTCSVRDRGY. The full CDR3 sequence reads CTCSVRDRGYEQYF.

This clone was observed a few times. Genes and germline are mouse. The read ends 4 residues shy of where the CDR3 ends; the end is completed using the germline J gene. Other nucleotide sequences from this sample produce the same CDR3. The rearrangement uses TRBV13-1 and TRBJ2-3, with 9 bases identical to TRBD2. Germline CDR1 reads NSHNY; CDR2 reads SYGAGN. After removal of 2 bases from V and 2 bases from J, the junction contained 3 bases not matched to a gene. CDR3 length equals 15 residues. The sequenced part of the CDR3 DNA is TGTGCCAGCAGTGAGACTGGGGGTTCTGCAGAA. Residues: CASSETGGSAE. The CDR3 in full is CASSETGGSAETLYF.

In this sample, this clone turned up a few times. The genes are named according to mouse. The observed sequence ends 4 residues before the CDR3 terminus, with the missing tail filled in from the germline J gene. Other DNA sequences from this sample encode an identical CDR3 as well. The chain combines TRBV31 with TRBJ2-3; no definite D call. Germline-derived CDR1 and CDR2 are GKSSPN and SITVG. The CDR3 is made up of 13 amino acids. Trimming took 1 base from V and 0 from J, leaving 5 bases between them. Incomplete CDR3 DNA: TGTGCCTGGAGTCCAACTAGTGCAGAA. Encoded protein: CAWSPTSAE. Given in full, the CDR3 is CAWSPTSAETLYF.

About this clone itself: The gene names here belong to mouse. The read terminates 3 residues ahead of where the CDR3 ends, so the germline J gene completes it. The sample contains more than one DNA sequence encoding this CDR3. The genes are TRBV31 and TRBJ1-6; maybe TRBD1 (5 bases). TRBJ1-6 is an open reading frame, and its role is uncertain. The germline CDR1 and CDR2 sequences are GKSSPN and SITVG. The germline V and J ends were trimmed by 3 bases and 7 bases, with 10 bases remaining between them. The CDR3 consists of 13 residues. The CDR3 reads CAWSPQGNSPLYF. The DNA read from the CDR3 is TGTGCCTGGAGCCCTCAGGGAAATTCGCCC.

Concerning this clone itself: Each gene name is a mouse one. The CDR3 goes on 4 residues after the read ends, and that part is filled in from the germline J gene. The gene calls are TRBV13-3 and TRBJ2-3; 9 bases agree with TRBD1. Unmatched junction bases numbered 5, after V lost 0 bases and J lost 0 bases. CDR1 and CDR2 (germline): NNHDY, SYVADS. The CDR3 length is 17 residues. The CDR3 loop reads CASSDGGQGPSAETLYF. CDR3 DNA, as far as it was read: TGTGCCAGCAGTGATGGAGGACAGGGGCCAAGTGCAGAA.

Notes on this clone: Gene names and germline refer to mouse. The CDR3 end is not reached by the read, which stops 4 residues before it; the germline J gene fills it in. This sequence joins TRBV19 and TRBJ2-5; 10 bases are a match to TRBD2. Per germline, CDR1 FNHDT and CDR2 SITEND (reference sequence). The CDR3 runs 12 residues. Incomplete CDR3 DNA: TGTGCCAGCAAGACTGGGGGGGAC. As protein: CASKTGGD. The entire CDR3 reads CASKTGGDTQYF.

This clone occurred a few times. Mouse gene names apply. The read ends 4 residues early relative to the CDR3; the germline J gene fills the gap. Other DNA sequences in the same sample also yield this CDR3. J is TRBJ2-2 and V is TRBV19; 9 bases are shared with TRBD1. The CDR3 totals 15 residues. With V trimmed by 5 bases and J by 3 bases, 5 bases remained unmatched. Per germline, CDR1 FNHDT and CDR2 SITEND (reference sequence). CDR3 protein: CASSLGQGHTGQLYF. The CDR3 DNA, read in part, is TGTGCCAGCAGCCTCGGACAGGGGCACACCGGG.

Comment on this clone: Any gene name here is a mouse gene name. From the germline J gene comes the end of the CDR3, since the read stops 4 residues before it. This sequence joins TRBV13-1 and TRBJ1-2, with 7 bases matching TRBD1. Germline loops: CDR1 NSHNY, CDR2 SYGAGN. This CDR3 region has 15 residues. V dropped 0 bases and J dropped 0; count of bases not matched to a gene: 2. The part of the CDR3 DNA that was read is TGTGCCAGCAGTGATGATGGGACAGCAAACTCC. Amino acids: CASSDDGTANS. The whole CDR3 is CASSDDGTANSDYTF.

With regard to this clone: These gene names are mouse names. The missing CDR3 end, 4 residues past where the read stops, is filled in from the germline J gene. The chain uses TRBV13-3 and TRBJ1-1; the match to TRBD1 covers 7 bases. CDR3 size: 12 residues. Germline CDR1 reads NNHDY; CDR2 reads SYVADS. Here the CDR3 reads CASSETGTEVFF. CDR3 DNA (partial): TGTGCCAGCAGTGAGACAGGGACA.

This clone was counted between two and nine times. Gene and germline names: mouse. The CDR3 end falls 4 residues outside the read, so it is completed with the germline J gene. The chain recombines TRBV1 with TRBJ2-4; 8 bases match TRBD2. The J segment lost 2 bases and the V segment lost 3 bases, leaving 1 base of the junction unmatched. The germline V gene has CDR1 NSQYPW and CDR2 LRSPGD (reference sequence). CDR3 size: 14 residues. The CDR3 here is CTCSAGGVQNTLYF. CDR3 DNA, as far as it was read: TGCACCTGCAGTGCTGGGGGGGTTCAAAAC.

Points on this clone: All gene names here are mouse names. The CDR3 end is not reached by the read, which stops 3 residues before it; the germline J gene fills it in. The V gene is TRBV5, the J gene TRBJ1-6; D remains unclear. TRBJ1-6 is sorted into the ORF group, with uncertain function. This CDR3 has 14 amino acids. Germline V gene sequence: CDR1 LGHNA, CDR2 YNLKQL (reference sequence). Trimming removed 0 bases at V and 4 bases at J, with 4 bases between. The DNA read from the CDR3 is TGTGCCAGCAGCCAAGAACAGTATAATTCGCCC. Its translation is CASSQEQYNSP. The CDR3 reads in full as CASSQEQYNSPLYF.

A note on this clone: Mouse gene names and germline throughout. The CDR3 end falls 4 residues outside the read, so it is completed with the germline J gene. The genes are TRBV19 and TRBJ1-2; weak D call: TRBD1 (5 bases). V lost 3 bases and J 1 base, leaving 7 bases between the germline ends. Germline V gives CDR1 FNHDT, CDR2 SITEND (reference sequence). This CDR3 has 13 residues. CDR3 protein: CASSKGVNSDYTF. CDR3 DNA, as far as it was read: TGTGCCAGCAGTAAAGGGGTAAACTCC. The variable domain in full, completed from reference TRBV19 and TRBJ1-2, reads GGIITQTPKFLIGQEGQKLTLKCQQNFNHDTMYWYRQDSGKGLRLIYYSITENDLQKGDLSEGYDASREKKSSFSLTVTSAQKNEMAVFLCASSKGVNSDYTFGSGTRLLVI.

To note about this clone: Gene names denote mouse genes. The part of the CDR3 DNA that was read is TGTGCTAGCAGTCACTCCTCCAGGGCGGCCTCC. Its protein is CASSHSSRAAS. The whole CDR3 region reads CASSHSSRAASDYTF. The gene calls are TRBV29 and TRBJ1-2; tentatively, D is TRBD1 (5 bases). The read ends 4 residues before the CDR3 terminus; that terminus is restored from the germline J gene. CDR3 length: 15 amino acids. CDR1 MSHET and CDR2 SYDVDS come from the germline V gene. V lost 5 bases and J lost 4, with 17 bases in between.

As for this clone: The gene names given are mouse names. With the read ending 4 residues before the CDR3 end, the germline J gene is used to fill in that end. The chain has TRBV13-1 and TRBJ2-1, with 13 bases aligning to TRBD2. Germline V CDR1 and CDR2: NSHNY, SYGAGN. The CDR3 is made up of 16 amino acids. CDR3 bases read: TGTGCCAGCAGTGATGGAGGACTGGGGGGGCTCGCT. It specifies CASSDGGLGGLA. The CDR3 in its entirety is CASSDGGLGGLAEQFF.